This T cell receptor (beta chain) was sequenced during a study of blood T cell repertoires in COVID-19. Profiled with immunoSEQ multiplex PCR; TCRdb holds only in-frame clones, not every one. Of a few hundred thousand clones in the sample, about 91% are singletons; the top ten hold roughly 5%. V was shortened by 4 bases and J by 4 bases, with 12 bases between the two germline ends. Looked up from germline, CDR1 is SGHNT and CDR2 is YYREEE (reference sequence). The CDR3 has 13 residues. The sequenced material came from peripheral blood. The source is a middle-aged woman who had recovered from COVID-19. This sequence joins TRBV5-4 and TRBJ2-7; D possibly corresponds to TRBD1 (6 bases). DNA for the CDR3: TGTGCCAGCAGCCGGACAGAGACATACGAGCAGTACTTC. The encoded protein is CASSRTETYEQYF.